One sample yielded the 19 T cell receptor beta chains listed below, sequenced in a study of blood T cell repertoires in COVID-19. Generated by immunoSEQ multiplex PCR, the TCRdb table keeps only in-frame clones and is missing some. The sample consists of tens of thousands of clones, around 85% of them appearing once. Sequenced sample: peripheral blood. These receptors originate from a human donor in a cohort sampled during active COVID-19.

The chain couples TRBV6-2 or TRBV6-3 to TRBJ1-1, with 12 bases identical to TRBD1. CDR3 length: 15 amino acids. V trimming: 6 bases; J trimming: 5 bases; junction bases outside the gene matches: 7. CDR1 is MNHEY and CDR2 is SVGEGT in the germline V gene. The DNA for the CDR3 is TGTGCCAGCAGCGGGACAGGGGGCGTATCAACTGAAGCTTTCTTT. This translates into CASSGTGGVSTEAFF.

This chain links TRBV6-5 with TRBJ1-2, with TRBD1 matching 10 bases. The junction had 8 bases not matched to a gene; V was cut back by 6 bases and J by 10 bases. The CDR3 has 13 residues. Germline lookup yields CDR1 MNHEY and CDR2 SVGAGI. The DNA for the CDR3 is TGTGCCAGCAGACGCCGGGACAGGGGTCCCTACACCTTC. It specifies CASRRRDRGPYTF.

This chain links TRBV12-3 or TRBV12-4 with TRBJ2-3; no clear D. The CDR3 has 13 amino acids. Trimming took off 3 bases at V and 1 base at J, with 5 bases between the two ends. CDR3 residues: CASSFLGTDTQYF. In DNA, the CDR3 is TGTGCCAGCAGTTTCTTAGGCACAGATACGCAGTATTTT.

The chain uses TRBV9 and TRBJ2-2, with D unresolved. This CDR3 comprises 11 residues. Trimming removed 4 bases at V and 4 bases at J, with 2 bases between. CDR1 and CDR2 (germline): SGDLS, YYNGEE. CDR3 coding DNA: TGTGCCAGCAGCCTCACCGGGGAGCTGTTTTTT. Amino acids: CASSLTGELFF.

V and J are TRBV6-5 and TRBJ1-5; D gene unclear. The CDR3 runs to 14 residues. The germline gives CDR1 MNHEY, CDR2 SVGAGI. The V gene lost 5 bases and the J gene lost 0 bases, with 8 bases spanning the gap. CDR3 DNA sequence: TGTGCCAGCAGTCCCCAGGATAGCAATCAGCCCCAGCATTTT. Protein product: CASSPQDSNQPQHF.

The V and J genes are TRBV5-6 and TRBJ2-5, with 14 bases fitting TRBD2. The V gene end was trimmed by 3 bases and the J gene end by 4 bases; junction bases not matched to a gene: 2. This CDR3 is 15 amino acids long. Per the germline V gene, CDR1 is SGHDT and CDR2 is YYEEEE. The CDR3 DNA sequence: TGTGCCAGCAGCTCCGGGACTAGCGGGAGAGAGACCCAGTACTTC. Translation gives CASSSGTSGRETQYF.

The CDR3 nucleotides read TGTGCCAGCAGCAGGCCGGGACTAGCGGTGGATCGCGGGGAGCTGTTTTTT. Its translation is CASSRPGLAVDRGELFF. The chain has TRBV7-2 and TRBJ2-2, with 11 bases aligning to TRBD2. V was pared by 5 bases and J by 7 bases, with 12 bases of the junction left unmatched. This CDR3 has 17 amino acids. Per germline, CDR1 SGHTA and CDR2 FQGNSA.

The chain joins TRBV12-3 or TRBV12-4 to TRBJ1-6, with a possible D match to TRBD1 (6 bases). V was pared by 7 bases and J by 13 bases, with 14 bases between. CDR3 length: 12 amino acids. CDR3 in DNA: TGTGCCAGCACCTTAGGGCAGGGGCCCCTCCACTTT. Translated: CASTLGQGPLHF.

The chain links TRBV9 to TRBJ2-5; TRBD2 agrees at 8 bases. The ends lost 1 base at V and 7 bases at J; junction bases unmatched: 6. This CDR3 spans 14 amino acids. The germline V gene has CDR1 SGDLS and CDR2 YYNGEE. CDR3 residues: CASSVKERGTTQYF. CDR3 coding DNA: TGTGCCAGCAGCGTAAAGGAGCGGGGGACGACCCAGTACTTC.

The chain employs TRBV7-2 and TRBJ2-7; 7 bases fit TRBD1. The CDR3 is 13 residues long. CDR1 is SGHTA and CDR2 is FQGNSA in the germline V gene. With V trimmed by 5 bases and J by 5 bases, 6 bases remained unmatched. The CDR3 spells CASSTRQGNEQYF. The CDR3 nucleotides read TGTGCCAGCAGCACTCGACAGGGAAACGAGCAGTACTTC. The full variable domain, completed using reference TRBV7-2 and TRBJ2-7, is GAGVSQSPSNKVTEKGKDVELRCDPISGHTALYWYRQSLGQGLEFLIYFQGNSAPDKSGLPSDRFSAERTGGSVSTLTIQRTQQEDSAVYLCASSTRQGNEQYFGPGTRLTVT.

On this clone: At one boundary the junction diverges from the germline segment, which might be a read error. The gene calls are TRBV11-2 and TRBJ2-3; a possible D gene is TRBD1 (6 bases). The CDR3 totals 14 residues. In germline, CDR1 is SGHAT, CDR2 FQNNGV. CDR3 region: CASSLDGQSDTQYF. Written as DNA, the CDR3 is TGTGCCAGCAGCCTAGATGGACAGTCAGATACGCAGTATTTT.

Written as DNA, the CDR3 is TGTGCCAGCAGCCGGGACAGACACAATCAGCCCCAGCATTTT. Translating it yields CASSRDRHNQPQHF. This chain links TRBV6-5 with TRBJ1-5; 7 bases are a match to TRBD1. CDR1 is MNHEY, CDR2 SVGAGI, per germline. The CDR3 loop spans 14 amino acids. V shed 6 bases and J 3 bases; nucleotides not matched to a gene: 5.

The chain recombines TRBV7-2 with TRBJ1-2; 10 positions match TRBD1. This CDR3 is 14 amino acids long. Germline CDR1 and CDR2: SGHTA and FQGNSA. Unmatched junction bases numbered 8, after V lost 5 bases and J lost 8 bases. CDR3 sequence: CASSTRGQGEGYTF. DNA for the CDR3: TGTGCCAGCAGCACAAGAGGACAGGGGGAAGGCTACACCTTC.

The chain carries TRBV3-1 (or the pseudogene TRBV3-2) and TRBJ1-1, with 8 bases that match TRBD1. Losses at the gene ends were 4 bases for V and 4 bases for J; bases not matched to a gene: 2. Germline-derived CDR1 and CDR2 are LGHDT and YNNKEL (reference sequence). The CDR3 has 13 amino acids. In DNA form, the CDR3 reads TGTGCCAGCAGCCGGACAGGGACCACTGAAGCTTTCTTT. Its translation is CASSRTGTTEAFF.

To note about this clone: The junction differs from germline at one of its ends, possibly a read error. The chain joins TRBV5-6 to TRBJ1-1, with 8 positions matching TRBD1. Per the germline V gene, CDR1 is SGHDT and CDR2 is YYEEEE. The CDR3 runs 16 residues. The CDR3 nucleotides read TGTGCCAGCAGTTTGGACAGGGTTGGCATGAACACTGAAGCTTTCTTT. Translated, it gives CASSLDRVGMNTEAFF.

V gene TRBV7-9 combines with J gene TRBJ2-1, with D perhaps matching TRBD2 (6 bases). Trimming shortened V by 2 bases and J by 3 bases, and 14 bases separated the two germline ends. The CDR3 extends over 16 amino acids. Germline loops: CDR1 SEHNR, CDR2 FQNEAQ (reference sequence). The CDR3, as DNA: TGTGCCAGCAGCTTAACCCAGGGAGGAAACTACAATGAGCAGTTCTTC. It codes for CASSLTQGGNYNEQFF.

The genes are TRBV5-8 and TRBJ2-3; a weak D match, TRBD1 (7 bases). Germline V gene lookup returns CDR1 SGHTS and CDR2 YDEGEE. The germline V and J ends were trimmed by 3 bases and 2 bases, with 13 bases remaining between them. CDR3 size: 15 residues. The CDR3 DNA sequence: TGTGCCAGCAGCTCGGGGGACAGAGCCACAGATACGCAGTATTTT. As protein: CASSSGDRATDTQYF.

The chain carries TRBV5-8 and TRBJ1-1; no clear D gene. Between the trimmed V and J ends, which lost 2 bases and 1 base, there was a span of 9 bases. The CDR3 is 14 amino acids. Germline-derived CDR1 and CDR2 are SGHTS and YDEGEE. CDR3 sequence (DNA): TGTGCCAGCAGCTTTGGCCCCCAGAACACTGAAGCTTTCTTT. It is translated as CASSFGPQNTEAFF.

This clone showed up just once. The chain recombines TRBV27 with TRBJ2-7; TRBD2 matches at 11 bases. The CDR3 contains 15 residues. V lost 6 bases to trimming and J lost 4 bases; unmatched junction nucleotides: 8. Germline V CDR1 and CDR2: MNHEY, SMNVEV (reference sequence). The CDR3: CASSPQLAGDYEQYF. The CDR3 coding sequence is TGTGCCAGCAGCCCACAACTAGCGGGAGATTACGAGCAGTACTTC.